These T cell receptor beta chains were read from a single sample in a study of blood T cells in healthy people across ages. Via MiXCR, TCRdb re-called the 5' RACE reads, giving one row per CDR3 protein. This table has fewer than 1.5 million distinct CDR3 sequences, around 42% appearing once. What was sequenced was blood. The receptor source for this set is a woman between 18 and 30 years old in good health. CDR3s include the opening cysteine and the closing phenylalanine or tryptophan.

J gene: TRBJ2-7
V gene: TRBV5-1
CDR3 protein: CASSLNRGDYEQYF

J gene: TRBJ2-1
V gene: TRBV27
CDR3 protein: CASSSRGTTHNEQFF

J gene: TRBJ2-1
V gene: TRBV7-3
CDR3 protein: CASSLGGGTGYNEQFF

J gene: TRBJ2-2
V gene: TRBV4-1
CDR3 protein: CASSQDPLGSANTGELFF

J gene: TRBJ2-1
V gene: TRBV7-9
CDR3 protein: CASSLALAGGAGYEQFF

J gene: TRBJ1-1
V gene: TRBV2
CDR3 protein: CASRGQFGWTEAFF

J gene: TRBJ2-3
V gene: TRBV2
CDR3 protein: CASKGQGQVGPTDTQYF

J gene: TRBJ1-3
V gene: TRBV20-1
CDR3 protein: CSARDAGGRNTIYF

J gene: TRBJ2-7
V gene: TRBV3-1
CDR3 protein: CASSQSESGRVEQYF

J gene: TRBJ1-2
V gene: TRBV12-5
CDR3 protein: CASGLSGYGYTF

J gene: TRBJ2-3
V gene: TRBV7-9
CDR3 protein: CASSFARDTDTQYF

J gene: TRBJ2-5
V gene: TRBV24-1
CDR3 protein: CATSDPGSQETQYF

J gene: TRBJ2-7
V gene: TRBV5-4
CDR3 protein: CASSPSGHQPYEQYF

J gene: TRBJ2-5
V gene: TRBV9
CDR3 protein: CASSVATGLGDQYF

J gene: TRBJ2-1
V gene: TRBV7-9
CDR3 protein: CASSLLAGGIFYNEQFF

J gene: TRBJ2-3
V gene: TRBV25-1
CDR3 protein: CASSEYFPGRGPDTQYF

J gene: TRBJ2-1
V gene: TRBV7-8
CDR3 protein: CASSLATGAPGEQFF